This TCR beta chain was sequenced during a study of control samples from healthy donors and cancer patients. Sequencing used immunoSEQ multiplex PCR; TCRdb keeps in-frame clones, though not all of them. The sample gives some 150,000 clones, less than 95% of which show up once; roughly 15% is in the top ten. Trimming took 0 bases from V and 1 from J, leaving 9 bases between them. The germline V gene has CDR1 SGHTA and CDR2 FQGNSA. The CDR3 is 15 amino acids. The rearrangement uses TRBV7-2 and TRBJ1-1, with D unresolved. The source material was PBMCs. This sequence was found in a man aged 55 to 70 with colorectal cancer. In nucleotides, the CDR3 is TGTGCCAGCAGCTTAGCTATGGGAGGGAACACTGAAGCTTTCTTT. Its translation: CASSLAMGGNTEAFF.